This T cell receptor beta chain was captured in a study of T-cell memory formation after mild COVID-19 (dated by TCRdb to the early 2020s). A note on the overall study: TCR sequence clusters from the two donors were largely donor specific. In a couple of donors, T-cell clones that expanded and contracted after mild COVID-19 were followed by sequencing TCRalpha and TCRbeta repertoires longitudinally. Two young, previously healthy adult volunteers made up the cohort, one male and one female. Results and caveats for the whole study, not just this receptor: The study covered only a couple of mild cases, and larger cohorts including severe cases with pre-infection samples were considered necessary. Whether the second-wave clones peaking on day 37 were SARS-CoV-2 specific was not confirmed. Some responding clones were detected in pre-infection memory, suggesting pre-existing cross-reactive memory T cells joined the SARS-CoV-2 response. Balanced CD4/CD8 phenotypes were observed for clones contracting from day 15 to 85, whereas a bias towards CD4+ was observed for a second wave of clones expanding from day 15 to 37. Contracting CD4+ clones turned up mainly in the CM and EM memory subsets, whereas EMRA was where CD8+ clones were enriched.

Ficoll-Paque density gradient centrifugation was used to isolate PBMCs. From the cysteine up to the phenylalanine, the CDR3 has a length of 15 residues. Just the 45-base CDR3 DNA is kept, in frame starting at base 1. V was cut back by 1 base and J by 0 bases, leaving a gap of 8 bases between them. The germline V gene (reference sequence) supplies CDR1 LGHDT and CDR2 YNNKEL. This clonotype came up a few times. Its recognized antigen is unknown. Within one base of it there is no much larger clone, and no base qualities were kept. Sequencing was performed on an Illumina NovaSeq 6000. TCRalpha and TCRbeta cDNA libraries were constructed by 5'RACE with constant-segment primers, with sample barcodes and unique molecular identifiers being introduced. RNA was extracted from every sample with Trizol reagent. Libraries were amplified in two PCR steps, with a second sample barcode and Illumina TruSeq adapters added in the second step. The libraries were sequenced on an Illumina NovaSeq using 2 x 150 bp paired-end reads. Regarding the original processing steps: Demultiplexing of reads and collapsing into UMI-guided consensus sequences were performed with migec v1.2.7. Using mixcr v2.1.11, the UMI consensuses were aligned to TRA and TRB V and J templates and assembled into clonotypes. Clonotypes were classified as expanded or contracted when called significant by both edgeR and NoisET, with noise models trained on biological replicates. For edgeR calls, a false discovery rate-adjusted p below 0.01 and a log2 fold-change threshold of 1 were applied. PCA with hierarchical clustering of max-normalized trajectories of the 1000 most abundant clonotypes was used as exploratory dynamics analysis. Separately sequenced CD4+ and CD8+ repertoires were used to assign the CD4 or CD8 phenotype of responding clones. Using fastp trimming at Q25 and MiXCR clonotype assembly, TCRdb reanalyzed the public sequencing data and kept in-frame beta chains. Each entry is one CDR3 protein sequence, shown with its most common DNA and genes. The V and J calls and clone size are TCRdb's, not the authors'. Here the sample has 300,000 to 400,000 distinct CDR3 sequences; 21% occur a single time. In total, the top ten clones hold around 13% of the sample.

The receptor chain draws on TRBV3-1 and TRBJ2-3; there is no confident call for the D gene. The receptor's source is an adult woman who had mild COVID-19 (a few samples of this study predate the infection). The sample titles of this study are shuffled in the database, so cell type and time point are left out; the donor was told from shared clones. The sequenced sample consisted of PBMCs or a T cell subset sorted from them (not recorded which). The CDR3 in this case is CASSQGSASTDTQYF. The nucleotides read TGTGCCAGCAGCCAAGGATCAGCTAGCACAGATACGCAGTATTTT.